This entry describes one TCR beta chain. Its specificity is not known. TCRdb keeps only in-frame clones here, not all; method: immunoSEQ multiplex PCR. This sample carries roughly 30,000 clones, approximately 85% of them seen once, and the ten largest clones take roughly 2%. The sample comes from a study of tumor-infiltrating lymphocytes in localized non-small cell lung cancer. Turning to the study itself: Tumor tissue and non-adjacent uninvolved lung came from each patient.

Germline trimming cut 6 bases from V and 7 bases from J; bases unmatched to any gene: 5. Looked up from germline, CDR1 is MGHDK and CDR2 is SYGVNS. The CDR3 consists of 13 residues. Broader study findings: T-cell fraction did not differ between immunotypes IM1 and IM2.

Sequences were obtained from lung tumor tissue. This sequence was found in a human donor with non-small cell lung cancer. The rearrangement joins TRBV25-1 to TRBJ2-1, with 8 bases lining up with TRBD2. CDR3 DNA sequence: TGTGCCAGCAGGACGGGGGGGTTGAATGAGCAGTTCTTC. Its protein is CASRTGGLNEQFF.